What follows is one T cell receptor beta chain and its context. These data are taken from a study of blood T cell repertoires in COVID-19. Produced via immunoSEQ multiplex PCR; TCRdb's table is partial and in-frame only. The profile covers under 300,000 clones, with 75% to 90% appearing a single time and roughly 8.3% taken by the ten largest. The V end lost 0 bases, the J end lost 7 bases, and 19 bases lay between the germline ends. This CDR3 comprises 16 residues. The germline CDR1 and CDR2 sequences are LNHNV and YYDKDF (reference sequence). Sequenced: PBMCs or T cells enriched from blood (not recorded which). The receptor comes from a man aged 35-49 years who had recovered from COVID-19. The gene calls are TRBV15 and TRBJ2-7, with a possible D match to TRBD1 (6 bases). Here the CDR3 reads CATSREARGLGTEQYF. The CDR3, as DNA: TGTGCCACCAGCAGAGAGGCCAGGGGTCTTGGTACTGAGCAGTACTTC.